This TCR beta chain derives from a study of blood T cell repertoires in COVID-19. Libraries were prepared by immunoSEQ multiplex PCR; TCRdb keeps only in-frame clonotypes and omits some of them. Among about 210,000 clones listed, about four fifths were seen once. V lost 3 bases, J lost 1 base, and 7 bases stayed unmatched. The germline V gene encodes CDR1 LNHNV and CDR2 YYDKDF (reference sequence). The CDR3 totals 16 residues. The sequencing input was peripheral blood. The TCR comes from a woman aged 80 or over with COVID-19, enrolled during active disease. The chain combines TRBV15 with TRBJ2-7; TRBD1 matches at 9 bases. The CDR3 region is CATSSRGQGSSYEQYF. As DNA, the CDR3 is TGTGCCACCAGCAGTAGGGGACAGGGATCTTCCTACGAGCAGTACTTC. Full variable domain (rest looked up from reference TRBV15 and TRBJ2-7): DAMVIQNPRYQVTQFGKPVTLSCSQTLNHNVMYWYQQKSSQAPKLLFHYYDKDFNNEADTPDNFQSRRPNTSFCFLDIRSPGLGDTAMYLCATSSRGQGSSYEQYFGPGTRLTVT.